The present TCR beta chain was sequenced within a study of T cells after yellow fever vaccination. Points from the study as a whole: The booster response re-showed most primary clones: around 95% CD4, almost 90% CD8. Abundant clonotypes from the bulk population could get into FACS-sorted repertoires as contaminants. Relatively few clonotypes were ones that appeared in both CD4 and CD8 compartments.

UMIs and a universal primer site were added when TCR cDNA was made by 5'RACE template switching. TCRdb re-analysed the 5' RACE reads in MiXCR, keeping a single row per CDR3 protein. The table shows approximately 85,000 distinct CDR3 sequences, with about 14% occurring only once. With 0 bases removed from V and 7 bases from J, the gap between germline ends came to 14 bases. Germline V gene lookup returns CDR1 SGHKS and CDR2 YYEKEE (reference sequence). There are 15 residues in the CDR3. The chain combines TRBV5-5 with TRBJ2-1; D ambiguous. The material was CD8+ T cells not binding an NS4B(214-222) dextramer, sorted from PBMCs, obtained approximately 22 days after the first yellow fever vaccination. The sequence derives from a man younger than 35 who received the YFV17D yellow fever vaccine. CDR3 sequence: CASSLEVGFSNEQFF. The CDR3 DNA follows: TGTGCCAGCAGCTTGGAGGTTGGGTTCTCGAATGAGCAGTTCTTC.